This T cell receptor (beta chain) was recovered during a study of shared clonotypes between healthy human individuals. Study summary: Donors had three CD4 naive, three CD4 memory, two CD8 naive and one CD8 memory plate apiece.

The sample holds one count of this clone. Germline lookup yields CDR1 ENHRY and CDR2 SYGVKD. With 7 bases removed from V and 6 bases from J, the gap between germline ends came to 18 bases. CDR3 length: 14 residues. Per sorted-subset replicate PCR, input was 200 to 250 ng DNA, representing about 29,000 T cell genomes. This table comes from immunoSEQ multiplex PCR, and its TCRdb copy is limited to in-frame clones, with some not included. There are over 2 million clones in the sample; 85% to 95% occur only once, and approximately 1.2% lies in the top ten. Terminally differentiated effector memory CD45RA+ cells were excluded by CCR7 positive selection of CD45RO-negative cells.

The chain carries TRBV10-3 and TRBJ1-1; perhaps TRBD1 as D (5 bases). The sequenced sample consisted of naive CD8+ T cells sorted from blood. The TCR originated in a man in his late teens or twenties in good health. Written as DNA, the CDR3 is TGTGCCATCACATCGACAGCCGGGGGGTCTGAAGCTTTCTTT. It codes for CAITSTAGGSEAFF.